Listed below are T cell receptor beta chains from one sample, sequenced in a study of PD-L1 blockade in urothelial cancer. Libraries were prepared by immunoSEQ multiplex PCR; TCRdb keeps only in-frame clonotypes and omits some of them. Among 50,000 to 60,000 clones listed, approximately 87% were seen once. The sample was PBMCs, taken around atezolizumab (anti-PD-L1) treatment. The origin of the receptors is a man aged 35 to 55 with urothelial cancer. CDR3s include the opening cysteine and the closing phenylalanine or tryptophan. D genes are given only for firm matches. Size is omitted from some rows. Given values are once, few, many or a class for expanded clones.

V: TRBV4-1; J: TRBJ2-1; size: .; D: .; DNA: TGCGCCAGCAGCCAGGTAATGCTAGCGTCCCACAATGAGCAGTTCTTC; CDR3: CASSQVMLASHNEQFF
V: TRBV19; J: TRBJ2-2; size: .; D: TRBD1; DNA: TGTGCCAGTAGTACCTATACAGGGGGCCATAACACCGGGGAGCTGTTTTTT; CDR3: CASSTYTGGHNTGELFF
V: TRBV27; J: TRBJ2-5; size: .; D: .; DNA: TGTGCCAGCAGTTCCCTGACGGGGGAGACCCAGTACTTC; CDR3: CASSSLTGETQYF
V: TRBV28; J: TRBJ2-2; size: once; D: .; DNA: TGTGCCAGCAGCACCCTCCGACTTGGGGGCGTACTCGGGGAGCTGTTTTTT; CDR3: CASSTLRLGGVLGELFF
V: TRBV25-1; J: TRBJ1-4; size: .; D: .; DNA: TGTGCCAGCAGTGTTCGTGAAAAACTGTTTTTT; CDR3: CASSVREKLFF
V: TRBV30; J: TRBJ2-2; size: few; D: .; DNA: TGTGCCTGGAGTCCACTAAAAGACACCGGGGAGCTGTTTTTT; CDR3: CAWSPLKDTGELFF
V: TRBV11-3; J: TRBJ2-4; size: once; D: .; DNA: TGTGCCAGCAGCTTAGTACGAGGAGGCATTCAGTACTTC; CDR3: CASSLVRGGIQYF
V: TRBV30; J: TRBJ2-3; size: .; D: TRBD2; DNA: TGTGCCTGGAGTGGGCCTAGCGGGAGCCCTGCAGCTGATACGCAGTATTTT; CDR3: CAWSGPSGSPAADTQYF
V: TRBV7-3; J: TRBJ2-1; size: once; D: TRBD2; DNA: TGTGCCAGCAGCCGTAGCCCGACAGGGGGATATAGCGGGAGGGCCGACAATGAGCAGTTCTTC; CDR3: CASSRSPTGGYSGRADNEQFF
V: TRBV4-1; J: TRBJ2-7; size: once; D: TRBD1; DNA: TGCGCCAGCAGCCAAGAGAGCCGGGACAGGGGGCAAGTGGGACCAATATTCTACGAGCAGTACTTC; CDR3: CASSQESRDRGQVGPIFYEQYF
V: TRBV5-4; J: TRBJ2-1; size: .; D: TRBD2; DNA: TGTGCCAGCAGCCCTCTAGCGGTGGAGAAGAATGAGCAGTTCTTC; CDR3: CASSPLAVEKNEQFF
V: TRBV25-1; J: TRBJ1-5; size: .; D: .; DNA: TGTGCCAGCAGTGCGCAGGGTCCACAGCCCCAGCATTTT; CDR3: CASSAQGPQPQHF
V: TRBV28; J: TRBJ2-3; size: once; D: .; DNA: TGTGCCAGCAGCCCTGCCTGGGCAGGGAGCACAGATACGCAGTATTTT; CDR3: CASSPAWAGSTDTQYF
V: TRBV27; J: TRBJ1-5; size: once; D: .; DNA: TGTGCCAGCAGTGCGGGGTGGGGCAATCAGCCCCAGCATTTT; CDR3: CASSAGWGNQPQHF
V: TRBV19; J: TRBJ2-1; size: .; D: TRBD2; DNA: TGTGCCAGTAGCACGGGGACTAGCGGAAGAAATGGGCAGTTCTTC; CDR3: CASSTGTSGRNGQFF
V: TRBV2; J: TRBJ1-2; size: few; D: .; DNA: TGTGCCAGCAGTGGCAAGGACTTCTATGGCTACACCTTC; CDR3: CASSGKDFYGYTF
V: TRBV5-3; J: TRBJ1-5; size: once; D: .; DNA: TGTGCCAGAAGCTTGATATCCCTCCGTAGCAATCAGCCCCAGCATTTT; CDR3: CARSLISLRSNQPQHF
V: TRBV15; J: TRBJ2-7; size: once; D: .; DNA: TGTGCCACCCAAGAAGCTGTCGGGGGCGAGCAGTACTTC; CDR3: CATQEAVGGEQYF
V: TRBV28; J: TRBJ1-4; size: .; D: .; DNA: TGTGCCAGCTGCGCAGGAACTAATGAAAAACTGTTTTTT; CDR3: CASCAGTNEKLFF
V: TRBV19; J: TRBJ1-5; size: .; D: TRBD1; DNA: TGTGCCAGTAGTACGACAGGGACGGCCCATAGCAATCAGCCCCAGCATTTT; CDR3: CASSTTGTAHSNQPQHF
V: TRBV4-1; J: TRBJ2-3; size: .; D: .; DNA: TGCGCCAGCAGTAAGGGGTGGACAGATACGCAGTATTTT; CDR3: CASSKGWTDTQYF
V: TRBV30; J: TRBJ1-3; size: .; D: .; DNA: TGTGCCTGGAACGGGGGATCTGGAAACACCATATATTTT; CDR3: CAWNGGSGNTIYF
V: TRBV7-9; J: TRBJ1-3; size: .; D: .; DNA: TGTGCCAGCAGACTTGGACATCTCGGAAACACCATATATTTT; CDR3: CASRLGHLGNTIYF
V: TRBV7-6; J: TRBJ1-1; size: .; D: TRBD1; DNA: TGTGCCAGCAGCCTTCGACAGGGCTTGAACACTGAAGCTTTCTTT; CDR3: CASSLRQGLNTEAFF